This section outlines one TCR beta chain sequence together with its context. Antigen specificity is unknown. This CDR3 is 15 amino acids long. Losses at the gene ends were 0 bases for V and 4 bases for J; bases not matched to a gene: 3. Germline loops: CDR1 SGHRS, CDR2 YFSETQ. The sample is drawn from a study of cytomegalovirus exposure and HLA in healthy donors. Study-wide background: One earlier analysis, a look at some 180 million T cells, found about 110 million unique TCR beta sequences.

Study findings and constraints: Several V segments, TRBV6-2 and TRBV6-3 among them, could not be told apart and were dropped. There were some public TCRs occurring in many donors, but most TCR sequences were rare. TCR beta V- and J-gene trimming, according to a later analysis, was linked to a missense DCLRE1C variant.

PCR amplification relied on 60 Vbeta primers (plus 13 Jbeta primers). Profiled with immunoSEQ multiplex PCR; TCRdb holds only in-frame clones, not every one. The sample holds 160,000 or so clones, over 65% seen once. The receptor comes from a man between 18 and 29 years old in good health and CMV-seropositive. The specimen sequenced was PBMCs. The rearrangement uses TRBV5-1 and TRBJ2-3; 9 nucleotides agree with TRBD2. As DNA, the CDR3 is TGCGCCAGCAGCTTGGAGGGCGGGGGGGCAGATACGCAGTATTTT. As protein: CASSLEGGGADTQYF.